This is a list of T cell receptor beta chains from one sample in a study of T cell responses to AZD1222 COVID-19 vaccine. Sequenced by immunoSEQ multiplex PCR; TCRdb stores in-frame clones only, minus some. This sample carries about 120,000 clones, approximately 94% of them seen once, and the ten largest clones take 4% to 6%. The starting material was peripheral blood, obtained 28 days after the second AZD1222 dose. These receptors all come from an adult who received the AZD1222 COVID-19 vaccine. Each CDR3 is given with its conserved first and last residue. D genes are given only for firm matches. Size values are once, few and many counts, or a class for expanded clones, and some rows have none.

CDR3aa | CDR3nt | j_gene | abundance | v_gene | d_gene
CASSLEGAASPLHF | TGCGCCAGCAGCTTGGAAGGGGCCGCATCACCCCTCCACTTT | TRBJ1-6 | . | TRBV5-1 | .
CAWRTAMNTEAFF | TGTGCCTGGAGGACAGCGATGAACACTGAAGCTTTCTTT | TRBJ1-1 | . | TRBV30 | .
CASSRGQGSGYTF | TGTGCCAGCTCCCGGGGACAGGGATCAGGCTACACCTTC | TRBJ1-2 | . | TRBV18 | TRBD1
CASSRRRDYGYTF | TGTGCCAGCAGCCGACGCAGGGATTATGGCTACACCTTC | TRBJ1-2 | . | TRBV12-3/TRBV12-4 | .
CASSLAGTESSYNSPLHF | TGTGCCAGCAGCTTAGCCGGGACGGAGAGCTCCTATAATTCACCCCTCCACTTT | TRBJ1-6 | once | TRBV7-8 | .
CATSARQGTYNEQFF | TGTGCCACCAGTGCCCGACAGGGGACCTACAATGAGCAGTTCTTC | TRBJ2-1 | . | TRBV24-1 | TRBD1
CASSTLGGLTEKLFF | TGCGCCAGCAGCACCCTCGGCGGGCTAACTGAAAAACTGTTTTTT | TRBJ1-4 | . | TRBV5-1 | .
CASSLRAGAGNQPQHF | TGTGCCAGCAGTTTAAGGGCAGGGGCGGGCAATCAGCCCCAGCATTTT | TRBJ1-5 | . | TRBV27 | .
CASSQEFGTPYGYTF | TGCGCCAGCAGCCAAGAATTTGGGACCCCCTATGGCTACACCTTC | TRBJ1-2 | . | TRBV4-1 | .
CATSPGQDSYEQYF | TGTGCCACCAGCCCCGGACAGGACTCCTACGAGCAGTACTTC | TRBJ2-7 | . | TRBV15 | TRBD1
CASSPWTGGSTEAFF | TGTGCCAGCAGCCCCTGGACAGGGGGCAGCACTGAAGCTTTCTTT | TRBJ1-1 | . | TRBV7-2 | TRBD1
CASTLPGLAGEETQYF | TGTGCCAGCACCCTCCCAGGACTAGCGGGAGAAGAGACCCAGTACTTC | TRBJ2-5 | . | TRBV5-6 | TRBD2
CAWSVLGTGTKQFF | TGTGCCTGGAGTGTACTAGGGACGGGGACCAAGCAGTTCTTC | TRBJ2-1 | large | TRBV30 | .
CSVAGTGGASGYGYTF | TGCAGCGTTGCCGGGACAGGGGGCGCTAGCGGCTATGGCTACACCTTC | TRBJ1-2 | . | TRBV29-1 | TRBD1
CASSLTGGFNSPLHF | TGTGCCAGCAGCCTGACAGGGGGTTTTAATTCACCCCTCCACTTT | TRBJ1-6 | . | TRBV27 | TRBD1
CASSLVAGAGNTIYF | TGCGCCAGCAGCTTGGTAGCAGGGGCTGGAAACACCATATATTTT | TRBJ1-3 | . | TRBV5-1 | .
CAWSSSGRKNNEQFF | TGTGCCTGGAGCTCCAGCGGGAGAAAGAACAATGAGCAGTTCTTC | TRBJ2-1 | . | TRBV30 | TRBD2
CASSPMTPDTQYF | TGTGCCAGCTCACCGATGACCCCTGATACGCAGTATTTT | TRBJ2-3 | . | TRBV18 | .
CASSYEALGGYTF | TGTGCCAGCAGTTACGAGGCGCTCGGGGGCTACACCTTC | TRBJ1-2 | . | TRBV6-2/TRBV6-3 | .
CASSFRNSGTGELFF | TGCGCCAGCAGCTTTAGAAACTCGGGGACCGGGGAGCTGTTTTTT | TRBJ2-2 | . | TRBV5-1 | .
CASSIWTRTGFDEQYF | TGTGCCAGTAGTATTTGGACTAGAACAGGGTTCGACGAGCAGTACTTC | TRBJ2-7 | . | TRBV19 | .
CAWSPVGARSPHTDTQYF | TGTGCCTGGAGTCCCGTTGGGGCACGGTCCCCCCACACAGATACGCAGTATTTT | TRBJ2-3 | . | TRBV30 | .